This TCR beta chain was captured by sequencing in a study of blood T cells in healthy people across ages. The authors ran a second PCR of 7 to 11 cycles using a sample-barcoded 5' primer and a J-beta primer mix. CDR3-containing paired-end reads numbering at least 2.5 million came from each sample. TCRdb re-called the 5' RACE reads through MiXCR, storing one row per CDR3 protein. There are 700,000 or so distinct CDR3 sequences in the sample; around a fifth occur only once, and about 20% lies in the top ten. Germline V gene sequence: CDR1 SGHRS, CDR2 YFSETQ. The CDR3 sequence is 13 residues long. V was trimmed by 7 bases and J by 2 bases, leaving 13 bases between them. Investigators took 8 to 10 milliliters of peripheral blood from every donor. Total RNA extracted from each sample amounted to at least 6 micrograms.

This TCR came from a man between 65 and 85 years old in good health. Specimen: blood. The genes are TRBV5-1 and TRBJ2-7; maybe TRBD2 (6 bases). CDR3 loop: CASGNRTTYEQYV. CDR3 DNA sequence: TGCGCCAGCGGCAACAGGACTACCTACGAGCAGTACGTC.